The clone carrying this T cell receptor (beta chain) has a handful of counts. Antigen: not known. Out of over 7.5 ml of fresh peripheral blood came the PBMCs. The data are from a study of T cells in Graves' hyperthyroidism and ophthalmopathy. For the study at large: Peripheral blood was collected at initial diagnosis, before any treatment. Regarding the study as a whole: Patients with ophthalmopathy were separated from those with stable hyperthyroidism by a 13 V-J model.

TCR beta CDR3 regions were amplified from RNA transcripts. The HTBI primer set drove a first-round RT-PCR of the TCR CDR3. TCRdb reanalysed the multiplex PCR reads using MiXCR and keeps one entry per CDR3 protein. The table includes a few hundred thousand distinct CDR3 sequences, 15% to 17% detected once. In germline, CDR1 is SGHKS, CDR2 YYEKEE (reference sequence). The length of the CDR3 is 15 residues. V lost 4 bases, J lost 0 bases, and 3 bases stayed unmatched. J is TRBJ2-7 and V is TRBV5-5, with 11 positions matching TRBD2. The TCR comes from a woman younger than 35 with Graves' hyperthyroidism that later progressed to Graves' ophthalmopathy. Sequenced input: blood. The CDR3 spells CASSITSGSSYEQYF. DNA of the CDR3: TGTGCCAGCAGCATTACTAGCGGGAGCTCCTACGAGCAGTACTTC.